This T cell receptor beta chain was sequenced during a study of T cell repertoires in cytomegalovirus infection (dated by TCRdb to about 2019). Background for the entire study: Donor HLA type was relevant to the analysis, because carriage of CMV infection together with the matching HLA type was indicated by public TCR beta signatures.

The instrument given in TCRdb is Illumina HiSeq 1500. In-frame beta chains were kept once TCRdb had trimmed the public reads at Q25 with fastp and called clones with MiXCR. Each record represents a unique CDR3 protein, reported with the most common genes and DNA among its rows. In all, the sample holds roughly 760,000 distinct CDR3 sequences, and approximately 40% of those were seen once. Jointly, the top ten make up under 3% of the sample. General findings and caveats noted by the study authors: Carriers of CMV infection plus the relevant HLA type were discriminated by the cumulative frequency of public TCR beta family members in the study cohort and in an independent roughly 320-donor cohort. The ex vivo response was dominated by HLA-C-restricted CMV-specific TCR beta clonotypes, which also provided the single most frequent clonotype in two of eight donors.

For this clonotype: Its recognized antigen is unknown. Base qualities are not provided; no much larger clone lies one nucleotide away.

CDR1 and CDR2, per the germline V gene, are ENHRY and SYGVKD. Counted from cysteine to phenylalanine, this CDR3 has 16 amino acids. Solely the CDR3 DNA is kept, with 48 bases framed from the first base. Trimming costs V 4 bases and J 0 bases, and their ends lie 12 bases apart. The chain was built from TRBV10-3 and TRBJ1-4; 5 matching bases give a weak D call of TRBD1. Sequences were obtained from PBMCs. The TCR originated in a human donor in good health (CMV status not recorded). Some clones in this sample may be carry-over from other donors' samples. The nucleotide sequence is given as TGTGCCATCAGTGCCCGACAGACCGCAACTAATGAAAAACTGTTTTTT. Its translation is CAISARQTATNEKLFF.